This T cell receptor (beta chain) was captured by sequencing in a study of T cell repertoires in cytomegalovirus infection. Whole-study context: Alongside well-studied HLA-B-restricted CMV epitopes, recently identified HLA-C-restricted CMV epitopes were also used. Both CMV infection and a matching HLA type were indicated by public TCR beta signatures. Study results and limitations: HLA-C-restricted, CMV-specific TCR beta clonotypes were dominant ex vivo.

A single record per CDR3 protein comes from TCRdb applying MiXCR to the reads. This sample has around 900,000 distinct CDR3 sequences, with around 30% found just once. About this clonotype: As yet, its antigen is unknown.

Germline-derived CDR1 and CDR2 are MNHNY and SVGAGI (reference sequence). Trimming cost V 0 bases and J 3 bases, with 12 bases left between them. This CDR3 comprises 15 residues. This clonotype was obtained from a human donor in good health (CMV status not recorded). Some clones in this sample may be carry-over from other donors' samples. The chain has TRBV6-6 and TRBJ2-7; perhaps D is TRBD1 or TRBD2 (5 bases each). Specimen: cultured CD8+ T cells from PBMCs, collected from culture after CMV antigen stimulation. CDR3: CASSYSGVENYEQYV. In nucleotides, the CDR3 is TGTGCCAGCAGTTACTCGGGGGTCGAAAACTACGAGCAGTACGTC.